The 8 T cell receptor beta chains below were found in one sample sequenced in a study of T cell repertoires in cytomegalovirus infection. MiXCR, run by TCRdb on the reads, gives a single entry per CDR3 protein. The table records 200,000 to 300,000 distinct CDR3 sequences, approximately 13% of them present only once. Sequencing was done on a sample of PBMCs. Receptors originate from a human donor in good health (CMV status not recorded). Some clones in this sample may be carry-over from other donors' samples.

Only a few counts were recorded for this clonotype. V is TRBV7-9 and J is TRBJ1-1; TRBD1 matches at 9 bases. This CDR3 comprises 15 residues. Germline lookup yields CDR1 SEHNR and CDR2 FQNEAQ (reference sequence). Trimming removed 3 bases from V and 8 bases from J; junction bases left unmatched: 10. The CDR3: CASSLETGGDSEAFF. CDR3 DNA: TGTGCCAGCAGCTTGGAGACAGGGGGGGATTCGGAAGCTTTCTTT.

Concerning this clonotype: This may come from a read error, since a much larger clone is one base off. The gene calls are TRBV12-3 or TRBV12-4 and TRBJ2-7; D unclear. The CDR3 is made up of 13 amino acids. The CDR3 reads CDSSLGIVYEQYF. The CDR3 bases are TGTGACAGCAGTTTAGGGATCGTCTACGAGCAGTACTTC.

This sequence joins TRBV7-6 and TRBJ1-2; the D gene is possibly TRBD1 (5 bases). Trimming stripped 4 bases from V and 5 bases from J, with 14 bases between. CDR1 is SGHVS and CDR2 is FNYEAQ in the germline V gene. The CDR3 spans 14 residues. CDR3 nucleotides: TGTGCCAGCAGCTCAAACCAGGGAGTTTATGGCTACACCTTC. Encoded protein: CASSSNQGVYGYTF.

The sample holds many counts of this clonotype. V usage is TRBV29-1 and J usage is TRBJ1-1; maybe TRBD1 (6 bases). Trimming removed 7 bases from V and 7 bases from J, with 22 bases in between. CDR1 SQVTM and CDR2 ANQGSEA come from the germline V gene. The CDR3 spans 14 residues. The CDR3 is CSGSVRGEGGEAFF. CDR3 DNA sequence: TGCAGCGGTTCGGTCAGGGGCGAAGGTGGTGAAGCTTTCTTT. Looking up the rest from reference TRBV29-1 and TRBJ1-1 gives the full variable domain: SAVISQKPSRDICQRGTSLTIQCQVDSQVTMMFWYRQQPGQSLTLIATANQGSEATYESGFVIDKFPISRPNLTFSTLTVSNMSPEDSSIYLCSGSVRGEGGEAFFGQGTRLTVV.

This clonotype has ten or more counts. V gene TRBV6-2 or TRBV6-3 combines with J gene TRBJ2-1; 12 bases are shared with TRBD2. The CDR3 consists of 17 residues. The V gene end was trimmed by 8 bases and the J gene end by 8 bases; junction bases not matched to a gene: 16. Germline CDR1 is MNHEY and CDR2 is SVGEGT. CDR3 protein: CASGTPKTSGSADEQFF. The DNA for the CDR3 is TGTGCCAGCGGGACACCGAAGACTAGCGGGAGTGCCGATGAGCAGTTCTTC.

This clonotype was recorded at least ten times. The gene calls are TRBV10-2 and TRBJ2-2; 9 positions agree with TRBD1. Germline V gene data show CDR1 as WSHSY and CDR2 as SAAADI. The trim removed 3 bases at V and 3 bases at J, leaving 5 bases unmatched. This CDR3 comprises 16 residues. The CDR3 sequence: CASSDYGQGYTGELFF. In DNA, the CDR3 is TGCGCCAGCAGTGATTACGGACAGGGGTACACCGGGGAGCTGTTTTTT.

This clonotype has a handful of counts. The V call is TRBV20-1, the J call TRBJ2-2, with unresolved D. Trimming shortened V by 0 bases and J by 6 bases, and 5 bases separated the two germline ends. CDR3 size: 12 residues. CDR1 is DFQATT and CDR2 is SNEGSKA in the germline V gene (reference sequence). CDR3 protein: CSARDRPGELFF. CDR3 sequence (DNA): TGCAGTGCTAGAGATCGGCCCGGGGAGCTGTTTTTT.

In the case of this clonotype: A much larger clone differs from this one at a single base, so this may be a read error. V gene TRBV9 combines with J gene TRBJ2-5; weak D call: TRBD2 (5 bases). Germline-derived CDR1 and CDR2 are SGDLS and YYNGEE. The CDR3 covers 13 residues. The CDR3 sequence is CASSSDLQDTQYF. CDR3 coding DNA: TGTGCCAGCAGCTCGGACTTGCAAGATACCCAGTACTTC.